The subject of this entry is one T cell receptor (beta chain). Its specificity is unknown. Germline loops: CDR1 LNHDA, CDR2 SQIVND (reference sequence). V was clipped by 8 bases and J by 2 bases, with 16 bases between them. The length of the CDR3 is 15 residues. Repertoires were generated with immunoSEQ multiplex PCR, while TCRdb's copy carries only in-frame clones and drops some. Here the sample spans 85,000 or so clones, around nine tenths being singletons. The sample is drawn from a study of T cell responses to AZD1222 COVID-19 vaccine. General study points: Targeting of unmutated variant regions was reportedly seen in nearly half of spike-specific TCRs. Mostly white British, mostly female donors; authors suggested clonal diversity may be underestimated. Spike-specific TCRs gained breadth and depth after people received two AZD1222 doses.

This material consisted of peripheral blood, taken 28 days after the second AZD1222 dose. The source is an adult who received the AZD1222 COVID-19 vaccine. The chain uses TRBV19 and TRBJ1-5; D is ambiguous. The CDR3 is CASGRANGGNQPQHF. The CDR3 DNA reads TGTGCCAGTGGCCGGGCCAACGGGGGCAATCAGCCCCAGCATTTT.